Each of the 15 T cell receptor beta chains below was sequenced from the same sample in a study of blood T cell repertoires in COVID-19. Only in-frame clones appear in the TCRdb table, and some are missing; sequencing was by immunoSEQ multiplex PCR. Of 300,000 to 500,000 clones listed, roughly 86% are singletons. Sequences were obtained from PBMCs or T cells enriched from blood (not recorded which). All receptors derive from a middle-aged woman with acute COVID-19.

This clone has a single count. The rearrangement joins TRBV5-1 to TRBJ2-5; D is perhaps TRBD1 (5 bases). In germline, CDR1 is SGHRS, CDR2 YFSETQ. The CDR3 length is 18 residues. V gave up 4 bases and J gave up 5 bases, with 27 bases separating them. CDR3 amino acids: CASSAAPTFRVFFETQYF. As DNA, the CDR3 is TGCGCCAGCAGCGCCGCGCCTACTTTCAGGGTGTTCTTCGAGACCCAGTACTTC.

This clone has more than one count but fewer than ten. J is TRBJ2-7 and V is TRBV5-6; unclear D gene. Germline CDR1 is SGHDT and CDR2 is YYEEEE. The CDR3 runs 13 residues. Trimming stripped 2 bases from V and 3 bases from J, with 9 bases between. In nucleotides, the CDR3 is TGTGCCAGCAGCTTTGGAGCCCACTACGAGCAGTACTTC. This translates into CASSFGAHYEQYF.

The V gene is TRBV19, the J gene TRBJ2-2, with 13 bases identical to TRBD2. The CDR3 covers 17 residues. Germline CDR1 is LNHDA and CDR2 is SQIVND (reference sequence). Trimming removed 7 bases from V and 2 bases from J; junction bases left unmatched: 7. The CDR3 bases are TGTGCCAGTATCGGGACTAGCGGGGTATTAAACACCGGGGAGCTGTTTTTT. Encoded protein: CASIGTSGVLNTGELFF.

The rearrangement links TRBV7-8 to TRBJ1-1; 8 bases align to TRBD1. There are 15 residues in the CDR3. Trimming removed 7 bases from V and 1 base from J; junction bases left unmatched: 8. CDR1 SGHVS and CDR2 FQNEAQ come from the germline V gene. CDR3 nucleotides: TGTGCCAGCACCACCGAAGACAGGGGGAACACTGAAGCTTTCTTT. It translates to CASTTEDRGNTEAFF.

This rearrangement joins TRBV15 to TRBJ2-1; D might be TRBD2 (6 bases). This CDR3 spans 17 amino acids. Trimming took off 5 bases at V and 5 bases at J, with 22 bases between the two ends. The germline CDR1 and CDR2 sequences are LNHNV and YYDKDF (reference sequence). The DNA of the CDR3 is TGTGCCACCAGCTCGGGGGAACCCTCCCTTTTACACAATGAGCAGTTCTTC. Translation gives CATSSGEPSLLHNEQFF.

The chain is built from TRBV5-5 and TRBJ2-1; tentatively, D is TRBD1 (6 bases). The V and J ends lost 2 bases and 0 bases respectively, with 12 bases between them. Germline loops: CDR1 SGHKS, CDR2 YYEKEE (reference sequence). CDR3 size: 16 residues. The CDR3 region has the DNA TGTGCCAGCAGCTTTCAGGGGTCACGCTCCTACAATGAGCAGTTCTTC. This codes for CASSFQGSRSYNEQFF.

The CDR3 is CASSERSSGGFGTQYF. CDR3 DNA: TGCGCCAGCAGTGAGAGGTCCAGCGGGGGGTTCGGTACGCAGTATTTT. The chain is built from TRBV10-2 and TRBJ2-3, with 9 bases lining up with TRBD2. With 2 bases clipped from V and 8 bases from J, the junction kept 11 bases outside the gene matches. Germline-derived CDR1 and CDR2 are WSHSY and SAAADI. The CDR3 runs 16 residues.

The chain employs TRBV30 and TRBJ2-3; 9 bases map to TRBD2. CDR1 and CDR2 (germline): GTSNPN, SVGIG (reference sequence). The ends lost 0 bases at V and 2 bases at J; junction bases unmatched: 3. This CDR3 is 15 amino acids long. As DNA, the CDR3 is TGTGCCTGGAGTGTAGCTAGCGGGGTCACAGATACGCAGTATTTT. It encodes CAWSVASGVTDTQYF.

The chain has TRBV9 and TRBJ1-5, with D hard to call. The germline gives CDR1 SGDLS, CDR2 YYNGEE. Trimming removed 0 bases from V and 5 bases from J, with 12 bases in between. The CDR3 spans 15 residues. The CDR3 bases are TGTGCCAGCAGCGTAGAGGGAGGGAAATATCAGCCCCAGCATTTT. Translating gives CASSVEGGKYQPQHF.

The chain employs TRBV5-4 and TRBJ2-5, with 8 bases matching TRBD2. The ends lost 4 bases at V and 4 bases at J; junction bases unmatched: 12. The CDR3 extends over 16 amino acids. Germline assignment: CDR1 SGHNT and CDR2 YYREEE (reference sequence). The CDR3, as DNA: TGTGCCAGCAGCAAGCCGCAATACGGGGGGGTAGAGACCCAGTACTTC. This sequence encodes CASSKPQYGGVETQYF.

This chain joins TRBV5-1 and TRBJ1-3; the D is unclear. The CDR3 consists of 17 residues. In germline, CDR1 is SGHRS, CDR2 YFSETQ. The V end lost 0 bases, the J end lost 3 bases, and 16 bases lay between the germline ends. The CDR3 sequence: CASSLAVGSGSGNTIYF. The CDR3 coding sequence is TGCGCCAGCAGCTTGGCGGTGGGGTCTGGGAGTGGAAACACCATATATTTT.

J is TRBJ2-2 and V is TRBV5-1; 8 nucleotides agree with TRBD2. The V segment lost 3 bases and the J segment 4 bases; nucleotides outside the gene matches: 8. Germline CDR1 SGHRS, CDR2 YFSETQ. There are 16 residues in the CDR3. The CDR3 coding sequence is TGCGCCAGCAGCTCGGGAATAGCGGGGAGCACCGGGGAGCTGTTTTTT. Translating it yields CASSSGIAGSTGELFF.

The chain is built from TRBV29-1 and TRBJ2-1; D perhaps matches TRBD1 (5 bases). There are 19 residues in the CDR3. Germline CDR1 SQVTM, CDR2 ANQGSEA. Trimming removed 0 bases at V and 0 bases at J, with 21 bases between. CDR3 protein: CSVEDPGILPGISYNEQFF. CDR3 sequence (DNA): TGCAGCGTTGAAGATCCGGGCATTCTGCCAGGGATCTCCTACAATGAGCAGTTCTTC.

The chain combines TRBV6-6 with TRBJ1-2; TRBD1 matches at 7 bases. Per the germline V gene, CDR1 is MNHNY and CDR2 is SVGAGI (reference sequence). With V trimmed by 5 bases and J by 1 base, 16 bases remained unmatched. CDR3 length equals 18 residues. The CDR3 DNA sequence: TGTGCCAGCAGTCATCCACCGGGACAGCCGTCAATTAACTATGGCTACACCTTC. Its protein is CASSHPPGQPSINYGYTF.

V usage is TRBV5-1 and J usage is TRBJ2-1; a possible D gene is TRBD1 (6 bases). Looked up from germline, CDR1 is SGHRS and CDR2 is YFSETQ. Trimming took off 2 bases at V and 2 bases at J, with 14 bases between the two ends. The CDR3 is made up of 16 amino acids. DNA for the CDR3: TGCGCCAGCAGCTTTCCCAGGGGCCCTACCTACAATGAGCAGTTCTTC. The encoded protein is CASSFPRGPTYNEQFF.